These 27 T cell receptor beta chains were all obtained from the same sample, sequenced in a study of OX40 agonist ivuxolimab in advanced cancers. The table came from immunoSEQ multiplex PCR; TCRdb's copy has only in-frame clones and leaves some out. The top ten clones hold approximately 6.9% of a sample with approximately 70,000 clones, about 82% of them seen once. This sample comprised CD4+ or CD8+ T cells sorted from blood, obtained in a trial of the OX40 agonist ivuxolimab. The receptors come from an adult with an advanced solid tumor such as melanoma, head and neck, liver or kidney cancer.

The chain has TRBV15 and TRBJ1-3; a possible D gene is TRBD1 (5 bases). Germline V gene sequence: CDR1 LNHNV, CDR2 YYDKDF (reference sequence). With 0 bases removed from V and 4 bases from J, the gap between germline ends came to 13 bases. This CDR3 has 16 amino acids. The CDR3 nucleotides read TGTGCCACCAGCAGAGATGGTGGGGACGGAGGAAACACCATATATTTT. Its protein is CATSRDGGDGGNTIYF. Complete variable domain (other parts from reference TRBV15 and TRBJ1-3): DAMVIQNPRYQVTQFGKPVTLSCSQTLNHNVMYWYQQKSSQAPKLLFHYYDKDFNNEADTPDNFQSRRPNTSFCFLDIRSPGLGDTAMYLCATSRDGGDGGNTIYFGEGSWLTVV.

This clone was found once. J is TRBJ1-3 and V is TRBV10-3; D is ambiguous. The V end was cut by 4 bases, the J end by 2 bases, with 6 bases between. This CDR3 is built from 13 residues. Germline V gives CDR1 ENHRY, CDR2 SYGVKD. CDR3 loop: CAISAGAGNTIYF. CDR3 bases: TGTGCCATCAGTGCAGGTGCTGGAAACACCATATATTTT.

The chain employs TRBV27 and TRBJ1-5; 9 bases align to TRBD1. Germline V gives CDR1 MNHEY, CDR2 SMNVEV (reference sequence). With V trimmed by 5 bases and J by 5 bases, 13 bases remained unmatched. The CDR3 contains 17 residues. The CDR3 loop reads CASSPYFSGTGYQPQHF. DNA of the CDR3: TGTGCCAGCAGTCCTTATTTCTCCGGGACAGGGTATCAGCCCCAGCATTTT.

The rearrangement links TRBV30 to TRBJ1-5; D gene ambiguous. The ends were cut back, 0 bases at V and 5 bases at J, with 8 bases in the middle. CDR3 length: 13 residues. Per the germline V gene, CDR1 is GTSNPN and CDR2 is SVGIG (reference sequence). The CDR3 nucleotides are TGTGCCTGGAGTGTAGGAAATTATCAGCCCCAGCATTTT. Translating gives CAWSVGNYQPQHF.

CDR3 region: CASSYKGGTQYF. The CDR3 region has the DNA TGTGCCAGCAGTTACAAGGGGGGGACGCAGTATTTT. The chain combines TRBV6-5 with TRBJ2-3, with a weak D call TRBD2 (7 bases). The CDR3 contains 12 residues. Germline V lookup: CDR1 MNHEY, CDR2 SVGAGI. V dropped 2 bases and J dropped 9 bases, with 9 bases sitting between them.

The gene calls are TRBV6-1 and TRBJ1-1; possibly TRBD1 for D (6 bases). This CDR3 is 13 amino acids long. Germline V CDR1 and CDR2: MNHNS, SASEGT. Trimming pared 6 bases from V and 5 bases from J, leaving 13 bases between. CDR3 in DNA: TGTGCCAGCAGGGGCAGGGGCTGGACTGAAGCTTTCTTT. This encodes CASRGRGWTEAFF.

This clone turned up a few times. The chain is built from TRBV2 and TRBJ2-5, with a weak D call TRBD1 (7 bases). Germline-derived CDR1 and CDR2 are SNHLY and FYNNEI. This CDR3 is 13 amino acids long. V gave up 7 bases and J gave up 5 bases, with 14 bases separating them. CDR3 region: CASKGAGWETQYF. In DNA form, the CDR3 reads TGTGCCAGCAAGGGGGCGGGATGGGAGACCCAGTACTTC.

Here the CDR3 DNA reads TGTGCCTGGAGTGTAGGCCTAGCGGCGGATACGCAGTATTTT. Translation: CAWSVGLAADTQYF. The chain uses TRBV30 and TRBJ2-3, with 7 bases lining up with TRBD2. CDR1 is GTSNPN, CDR2 SVGIG, per germline (reference sequence). V lost 0 bases and J lost 6; bases outside the gene matches: 6. The CDR3 contains 14 residues.

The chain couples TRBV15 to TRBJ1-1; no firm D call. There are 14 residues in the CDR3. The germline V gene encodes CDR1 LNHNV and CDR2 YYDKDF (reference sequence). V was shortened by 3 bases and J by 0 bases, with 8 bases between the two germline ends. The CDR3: CATSRVSLNTEAFF. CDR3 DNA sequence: TGTGCCACCAGCAGGGTCAGTCTGAACACTGAAGCTTTCTTT.

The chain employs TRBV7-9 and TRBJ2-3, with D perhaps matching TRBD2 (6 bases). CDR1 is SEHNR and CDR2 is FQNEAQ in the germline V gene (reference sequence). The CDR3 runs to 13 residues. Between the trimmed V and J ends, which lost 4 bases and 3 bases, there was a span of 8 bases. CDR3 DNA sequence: TGTGCCAGCAGCTCGGCGGGGACAGATACGCAGTATTTT. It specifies CASSSAGTDTQYF. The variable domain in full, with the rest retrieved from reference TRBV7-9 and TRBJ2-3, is DTGVSQNPRHKITKRGQNVTFRCDPISEHNRLYWYRQTLGQGPEFLTYFQNEAQLEKSRLLSDRFSAERPKGSFSTLEIQRTEQGDSAMYLCASSSAGTDTQYFGPGTRLTVL.

The CDR3 nucleotides are TGTGCCAGCAGTTTTGACAGGGGATTAGGCTACGAGCAGTACTTC. Translating it yields CASSFDRGLGYEQYF. The rearrangement uses TRBV2 and TRBJ2-7; 8 bases are shared with TRBD1. The V and J ends lost 5 bases and 3 bases, in that order; junction bases with no gene match: 9. CDR1 is SNHLY, CDR2 FYNNEI, per germline. This CDR3 has 15 amino acids.

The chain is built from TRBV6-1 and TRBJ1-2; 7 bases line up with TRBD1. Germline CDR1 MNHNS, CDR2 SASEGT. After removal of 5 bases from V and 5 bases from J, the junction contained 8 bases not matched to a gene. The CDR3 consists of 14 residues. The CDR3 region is CASSPGTALYGYTF. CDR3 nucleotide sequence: TGTGCCAGCAGTCCAGGGACAGCTCTTTATGGCTACACCTTC.

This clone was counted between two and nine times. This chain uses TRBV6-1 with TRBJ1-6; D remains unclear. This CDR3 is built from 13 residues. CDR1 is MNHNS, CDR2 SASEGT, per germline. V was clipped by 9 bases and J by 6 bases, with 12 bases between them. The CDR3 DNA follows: TGTGCCAGTGTCACAGACTTTAATTCACCCCTCCACTTT. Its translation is CASVTDFNSPLHF.

Written as DNA, the CDR3 is TGTGCCAGCAGCCCTCGGGGGAGAAAAAATGAGCAGTTCTTC. Translating it yields CASSPRGRKNEQFF. The gene calls are TRBV9 and TRBJ2-1; D possibly corresponds to TRBD2 (6 bases). The germline CDR1 and CDR2 sequences are SGDLS and YYNGEE. The V and J ends lost 4 bases and 7 bases respectively, with 15 bases between them. The CDR3 is made up of 14 amino acids.

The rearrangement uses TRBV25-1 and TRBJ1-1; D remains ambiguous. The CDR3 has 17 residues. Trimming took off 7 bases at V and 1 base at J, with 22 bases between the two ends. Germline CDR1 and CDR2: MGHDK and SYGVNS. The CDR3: CASKGVDGPNPNTEAFF. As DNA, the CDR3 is TGTGCCAGCAAAGGTGTGGATGGCCCGAACCCGAACACTGAAGCTTTCTTT.

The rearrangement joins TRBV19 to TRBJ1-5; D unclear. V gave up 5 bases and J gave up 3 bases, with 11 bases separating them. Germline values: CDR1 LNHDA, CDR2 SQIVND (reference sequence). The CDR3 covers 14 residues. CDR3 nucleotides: TGTGCCAGTAGTTGGGCTGTTTACAATCAGCCCCAGCATTTT. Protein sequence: CASSWAVYNQPQHF.

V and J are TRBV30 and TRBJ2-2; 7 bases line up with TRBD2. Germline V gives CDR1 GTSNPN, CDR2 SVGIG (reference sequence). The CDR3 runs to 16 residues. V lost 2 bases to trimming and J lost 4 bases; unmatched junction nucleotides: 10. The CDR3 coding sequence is TGTGCCTGGAGTCCAGCGGGAATACCTGGCACCGGGGAGCTGTTTTTT. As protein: CAWSPAGIPGTGELFF.

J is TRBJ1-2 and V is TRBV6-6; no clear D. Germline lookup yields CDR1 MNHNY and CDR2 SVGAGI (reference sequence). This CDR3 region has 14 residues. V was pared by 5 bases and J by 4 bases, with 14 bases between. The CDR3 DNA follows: TGTGCCAGCAGTATCGGGGATGTGGGCTATGGCTACACCTTC. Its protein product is CASSIGDVGYGYTF.

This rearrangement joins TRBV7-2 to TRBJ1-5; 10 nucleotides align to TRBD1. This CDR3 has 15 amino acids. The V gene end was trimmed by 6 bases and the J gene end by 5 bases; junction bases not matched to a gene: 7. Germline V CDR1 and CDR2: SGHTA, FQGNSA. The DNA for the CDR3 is TGTGCCAGCAGTCGGAGGACAGGGGGGGATCAGCCCCAGCATTTT. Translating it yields CASSRRTGGDQPQHF.

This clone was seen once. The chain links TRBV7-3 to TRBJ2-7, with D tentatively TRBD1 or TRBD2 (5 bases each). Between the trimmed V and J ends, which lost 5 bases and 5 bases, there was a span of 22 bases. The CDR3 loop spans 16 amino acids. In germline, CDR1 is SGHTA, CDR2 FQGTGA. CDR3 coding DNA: TGTGCCAGCAGCCCGGACCCGGGACGTAGGGTCGACGAGCAGTACTTC. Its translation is CASSPDPGRRVDEQYF. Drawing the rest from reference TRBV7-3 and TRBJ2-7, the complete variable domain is GAGVSQTPSNKVTEKGKYVELRCDPISGHTALYWYRQSLGQGPEFLIYFQGTGAADDSGLPNDRFFAVRPEGSVSTLKIQRTERGDSAVYLCASSPDPGRRVDEQYFGPGTRLTVT.

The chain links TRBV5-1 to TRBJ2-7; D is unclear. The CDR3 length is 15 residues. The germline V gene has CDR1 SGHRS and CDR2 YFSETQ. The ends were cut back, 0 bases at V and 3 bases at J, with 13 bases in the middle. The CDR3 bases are TGCGCCAGCAGCTTGGGGTGGACCGATCTCTACGAGCAGTACTTC. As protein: CASSLGWTDLYEQYF.

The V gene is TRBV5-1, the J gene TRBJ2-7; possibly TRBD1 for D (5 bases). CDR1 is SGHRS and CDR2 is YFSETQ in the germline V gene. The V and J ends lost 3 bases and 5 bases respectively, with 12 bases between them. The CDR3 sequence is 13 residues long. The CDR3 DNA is TGCGCCAGCAGCTCGCAGGGAATCGACGAGCAGTACTTC. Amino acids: CASSSQGIDEQYF.

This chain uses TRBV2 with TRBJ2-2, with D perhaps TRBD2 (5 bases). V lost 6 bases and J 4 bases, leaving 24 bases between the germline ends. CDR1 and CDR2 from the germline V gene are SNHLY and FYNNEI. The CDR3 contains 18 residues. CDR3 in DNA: TGTGCCAGCAGACTCTCGGCCGGACCCCGGGAAGGCACCGGGGAGCTGTTTTTT. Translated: CASRLSAGPREGTGELFF. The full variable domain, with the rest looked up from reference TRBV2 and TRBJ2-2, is EPEVTQTPSHQVTQMGQEVILRCVPISNHLYFYWYRQILGQKVEFLVSFYNNEISEKSEIFDDQFSVERPDGSNFTLKIRSTKLEDSAMYFCASRLSAGPREGTGELFFGEGSRLTVL.

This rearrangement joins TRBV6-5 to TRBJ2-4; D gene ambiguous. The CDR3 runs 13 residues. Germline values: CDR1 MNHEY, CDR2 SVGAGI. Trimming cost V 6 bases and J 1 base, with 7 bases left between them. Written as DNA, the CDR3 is TGTGCCAGCAGCGAACTTGCCAAAAACATTCAGTACTTC. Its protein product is CASSELAKNIQYF.

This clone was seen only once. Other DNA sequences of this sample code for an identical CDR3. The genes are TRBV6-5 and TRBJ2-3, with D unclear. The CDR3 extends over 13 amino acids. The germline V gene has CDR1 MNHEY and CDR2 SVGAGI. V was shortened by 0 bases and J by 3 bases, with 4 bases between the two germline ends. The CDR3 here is CASSYSGTDTQYF. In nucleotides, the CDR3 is TGTGCCAGCAGTTACTCAGGGACAGATACGCAGTATTTT.

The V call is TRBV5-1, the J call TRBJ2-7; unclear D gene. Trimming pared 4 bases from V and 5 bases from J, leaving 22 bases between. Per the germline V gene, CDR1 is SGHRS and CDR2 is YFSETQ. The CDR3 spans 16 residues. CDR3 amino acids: CASSPIPGSNLNEQYF. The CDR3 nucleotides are TGCGCCAGCAGCCCCATCCCCGGCTCGAACTTAAACGAGCAGTACTTC.

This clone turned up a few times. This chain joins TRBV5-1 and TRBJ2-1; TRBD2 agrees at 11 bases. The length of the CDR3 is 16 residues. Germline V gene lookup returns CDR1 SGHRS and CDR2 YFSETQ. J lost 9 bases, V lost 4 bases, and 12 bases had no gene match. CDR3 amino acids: CASSPFVAGGPGEQFF. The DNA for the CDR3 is TGCGCCAGCAGCCCCTTTGTAGCGGGAGGGCCTGGTGAGCAGTTCTTC.